This TCR beta chain was identified during a study of cytotoxic CD8 clonotypes in ibrutinib-treated CLL. Trimming cost V 1 base and J 9 bases; bases outside gene matches: 7. CDR1 and CDR2 from the germline V gene are LGHNT and FRNRAP. The CDR3 is 15 amino acids. Clones were sequenced by immunoSEQ multiplex PCR, and TCRdb holds only the in-frame ones, with some missing. The sample carries approximately 330,000 clones, roughly 80% recorded once. The rearrangement links TRBV12-5 to TRBJ2-1; 9 positions agree with TRBD1. This clonotype was sampled from a human donor with chronic lymphocytic leukemia. Specimen: PBMCs, collected before ibrutinib treatment. DNA for the CDR3: TGTGCTAGTGGTTTGGACCGGGACAGGGATTCTGAGCAGTTCTTC. Protein sequence: CASGLDRDRDSEQFF.